The clone carrying this T cell receptor (beta chain) was seen ten or more times. Antigen: not known. The TCRbeta library was prepared with unique molecular identifiers. TCRdb re-analysed the PCR reads in MiXCR, keeping a single row per CDR3 protein. The sample has 32,000 or so distinct CDR3 sequences, around 7% seen once; the top ten hold 25% to 35%. CDR1 is MNHEY, CDR2 SMNVEV, per germline (reference sequence). This CDR3 is 13 amino acids long. Between the trimmed V and J ends, which lost 0 bases and 2 bases, there was a span of 5 bases. This sample stems from a study of T-cell reconstitution after alpha-beta-depleted transplantation in children. General study points: At one year after transplant, newly produced T cells mostly accounted for T-cell counts and diversity. Reported findings indicate that, about two months after transplant, alpha-beta T cells came from several hundred expanded clones, which were derived from non-depleted graft cells. It was surviving recipient T cells and thymic progenitors that gave some patients high TCRbeta diversity at day 60.

This TCR was sampled from a child under two years old who had a stem cell transplant for acute myeloid leukemia, so the T cells may come from the graft donor. This specimen was peripheral blood, taken 60 days after TCRalphabeta/CD19-depleted stem cell transplant. This chain joins TRBV27 and TRBJ2-7; D gene unclear. The CDR3 DNA reads as TGTGCCAGCAGTTTATCCCCTACCTACGAGCAGTACTTC. Protein product: CASSLSPTYEQYF.